Below, 9 T cell receptor beta chains from the same sample are listed, as sequenced in a study of blood T cell repertoires in COVID-19. Sequencing was performed with immunoSEQ multiplex PCR; in TCRdb, only in-frame clones are kept and a portion is missing. The data show approximately 190,000 clones, with roughly 86% seen just once and 20% to 25% held by the top ten. Specimen: PBMCs or T cells enriched from blood (not recorded which). The receptors shown here come from a woman aged 40 to 50 in a cohort exposed to, infected with or recovered from COVID-19 (not recorded which).

This sequence joins TRBV9 and TRBJ2-1; 8 bases are shared with TRBD2. In germline, CDR1 is SGDLS, CDR2 YYNGEE. CDR3 length: 15 residues. Trimming removed 0 bases from V and 3 bases from J; junction bases left unmatched: 2. The CDR3 region is CASSVDAGGYNEQFF. Here the CDR3 DNA reads TGTGCCAGCAGCGTAGACGCGGGAGGCTACAATGAGCAGTTCTTC.

This clone has only a few counts. DNA for the CDR3: TGTGCCAGCAGTTTCCGCGGAAGCATCGTCAGCTATGGCTACACCTTC. It encodes CASSFRGSIVSYGYTF. The rearrangement uses TRBV28 and TRBJ1-2; D is unresolved. The CDR3 sequence is 16 residues long. Germline V gene data show CDR1 as MDHEN and CDR2 as SYDVKM. With 3 bases removed from V and 4 bases from J, the gap between germline ends came to 18 bases.

CDR3: CARGPGQNTGELFF. The CDR3 nucleotides are TGTGCCAGGGGACCGGGACAGAACACCGGGGAGCTGTTTTTT. V and J are TRBV2 and TRBJ2-2, with D possibly being TRBD1 (6 bases). The germline V gene encodes CDR1 SNHLY and CDR2 FYNNEI. The CDR3 is 14 amino acids. The V end lost 9 bases, the J end lost 1 base, and 12 bases lay between the germline ends.

The chain couples TRBV25-1 to TRBJ1-1; tentatively, D is TRBD1 (5 bases). V lost 2 bases and J lost 11, with 12 bases in between. In germline, CDR1 is MGHDK, CDR2 SYGVNS. The CDR3 is 12 residues long. The DNA for the CDR3 is TGTGCCAGCAGTGAAGGGGGGAGAGACGCTTTCTTT. Its protein product is CASSEGGRDAFF.

The chain links TRBV28 to TRBJ2-7; 9 nucleotides align to TRBD1. Germline assignment: CDR1 MDHEN and CDR2 SYDVKM. With 5 bases clipped from V and 5 bases from J, the junction kept 7 bases outside the gene matches. CDR3 length equals 14 residues. Here the CDR3 DNA reads TGTGCCAGCAGTCTAGGGACAGGGTTGGACGAGCAGTACTTC. As protein: CASSLGTGLDEQYF.

This clone was observed once. DNA for the CDR3: TGTGCCAGCAGCTTAGCGAGATGGACTTCAAGCTCCTACAATGAGCAGTTCTTC. Translated: CASSLARWTSSSYNEQFF. This chain links TRBV7-8 with TRBJ2-1, with D maybe TRBD2 (5 bases). Trimming took off 0 bases at V and 0 bases at J, with 15 bases between the two ends. Germline lookup yields CDR1 SGHVS and CDR2 FQNEAQ. This CDR3 spans 18 amino acids.

This clone has just a few counts. This chain links TRBV5-1 with TRBJ2-3; D may be TRBD2 (7 bases). Germline CDR1 reads SGHRS; CDR2 reads YFSETQ. V was shortened by 0 bases and J by 2 bases, with 16 bases between the two germline ends. The CDR3 loop spans 17 amino acids. This CDR3 reads CASSLGFGEGDTDTQYF. CDR3 nucleotides: TGCGCCAGCAGCTTGGGGTTCGGGGAGGGGGACACAGATACGCAGTATTTT.

The J gene is TRBJ2-7, the V gene TRBV5-1, with D perhaps matching TRBD1 (6 bases). V lost 2 bases, J lost 2 bases, and 11 bases lay in between. The CDR3 is made up of 14 amino acids. The germline gives CDR1 SGHRS, CDR2 YFSETQ. The CDR3 spells CASSFTGTPYEQYF. For the CDR3, the DNA is TGCGCCAGCAGCTTCACCGGGACACCCTACGAGCAGTACTTC.

The chain carries TRBV2 and TRBJ1-3, with 8 nucleotides matching TRBD1. In germline, CDR1 is SNHLY, CDR2 FYNNEI. This CDR3 comprises 14 residues. The V gene end was trimmed by 5 bases and the J gene end by 4 bases; junction bases not matched to a gene: 4. CDR3 coding DNA: TGTGCCAGCAGTCAGGACAGGGACGGAAACACCATATATTTT. It is translated as CASSQDRDGNTIYF.